Shown below are 10 T cell receptor beta chains from a single sample sequenced in a study of human T cells and chemical hapten exposure. One entry per CDR3 protein, called by TCRdb with MiXCR from the RACE reads. Here the sample spans about 300,000 distinct CDR3 sequences, about 5% being singletons. Stated time point: pre-sensitization, week 0. As to treatment: therapeutic diphenylcyclopropenone sensitization with weekly scalp DPC. This material consisted of whole blood, taken in connection with sensitization to the hapten diphenylcyclopropenone (DPC). Receptors originate from a woman under 30 with alopecia areata. Some clones in this sample may be carry-over from other donors' samples.

This clonotype was found a few times. V is TRBV9 and J is TRBJ2-3; a weak D match, TRBD2 (6 bases). There are 16 residues in the CDR3. Germline values: CDR1 SGDLS, CDR2 YYNGEE. Trimming removed 0 bases from V and 6 bases from J, with 17 bases in between. CDR3 DNA sequence: TGTGCCAGCAGCGTAGCTGAGTTCCGGAGGGAGGATACGCAGTATTTT. Translating gives CASSVAEFRREDTQYF.

This clonotype was observed many times. The rearrangement links TRBV29-1 to TRBJ1-1, with 7 bases fitting TRBD1. CDR1 and CDR2 (germline): SQVTM, ANQGSEA. The CDR3 is 13 amino acids. V was pared by 7 bases and J by 2 bases, with 7 bases of the junction left unmatched. The CDR3 DNA is TGCAGCGGGTGGGGACAGATAAACACTGAAGCTTTCTTT. Amino acids: CSGWGQINTEAFF.

This clonotype showed up just a few times. The chain recombines TRBV29-1 with TRBJ2-3; a weak D match, TRBD1 (6 bases). This CDR3 comprises 14 residues. V was shortened by 3 bases and J by 2 bases, with 12 bases between the two germline ends. CDR1 is SQVTM and CDR2 is ANQGSEA in the germline V gene. CDR3 bases: TGCAGCGTTGAGAGGGGGTTGATCACAGATACGCAGTATTTT. This encodes CSVERGLITDTQYF.

This clonotype showed up just a few times. J is TRBJ2-4 and V is TRBV12-3 or TRBV12-4, with D possibly TRBD2 on 6 matching bases. Trimming took 7 bases from V and 1 from J, leaving 11 bases between them. This CDR3 comprises 14 residues. CDR3: CASTPGVAKNIQYF. CDR3 in DNA: TGTGCCAGCACCCCGGGGGTGGCCAAAAACATTCAGTACTTC.

The chain is built from TRBV6-2 or TRBV6-3 and TRBJ2-6; D may be TRBD1 (5 bases). The CDR3 sequence is 20 residues long. From germline, CDR1 is MNHEY and CDR2 SVGEGT. V dropped 2 bases and J dropped 2 bases, with 22 bases sitting between them. The CDR3, as DNA: TGTGCCAGCAGTTACGGGGTCGGCAGGGTAGGAACTCCTGGGGCCAACGTCCTGACTTTC. Translated, it gives CASSYGVGRVGTPGANVLTF.

This clonotype occurred many times. The gene calls are TRBV2 and TRBJ2-1; D gene unclear. The CDR3 extends over 10 amino acids. The V gene's germline CDR1 is SNHLY and CDR2 FYNNEI. V lost 7 bases, J lost 5 bases, and 3 bases lay in between. The CDR3 here is CASIDNEQFF. The CDR3 DNA is TGTGCCAGCATCGACAATGAGCAGTTCTTC.

The rearrangement uses TRBV6-5 and TRBJ2-3; TRBD2 matches 8 bases. CDR1 and CDR2 (germline): MNHEY, SVGAGI. Trimming removed 3 bases from V and 4 bases from J; junction bases left unmatched: 12. This CDR3 spans 17 amino acids. The CDR3 nucleotides read TGTGCCAGCAGTTATGGGTTGATGCGGGGGGTGGCAGATACGCAGTATTTT. Amino acid sequence: CASSYGLMRGVADTQYF.

This clonotype was found a few times. This chain joins TRBV9 and TRBJ1-2; D is possibly TRBD1 (6 bases). V was pared by 6 bases and J by 5 bases, with 23 bases between. The CDR3 length is 16 residues. CDR1 SGDLS and CDR2 YYNGEE come from the germline V gene. The DNA for the CDR3 is TGTGCCAGCACCGAGGGACAAGGGGGAATACCTTATGGCTACACCTTC. Its protein product is CASTEGQGGIPYGYTF.

The table lists this clonotype with a count of one. This sequence joins TRBV12-3 or TRBV12-4 and TRBJ1-5; 8 bases line up with TRBD1. With V trimmed by 6 bases and J by 2 bases, 6 bases remained unmatched. The CDR3 length is 15 residues. Written as DNA, the CDR3 is TGTGCCAGCAGCCTCTTGGACAGGGGCAATCAGCCCCAGCATTTT. Translating it yields CASSLLDRGNQPQHF.

A note on this clonotype: A read error is possible here, since a much larger clone lies one base away. This rearrangement joins TRBV2 to TRBJ2-3; 10 bases are a match to TRBD2. Germline CDR1 reads SNHLY; CDR2 reads FYNNEI. The CDR3 extends over 15 amino acids. The CDR3 nucleotides read TGTGGCAGCAGTGCCCTAGCGGGGGGCACAGATACGCAGTATTTT. Encoded protein: CGSSALAGGTDTQYF.